This T cell receptor (beta chain) stems from a study of blood T cells in healthy people across ages. A second PCR, run for roughly 7 to 11 cycles, used a sample-barcoded 5' primer plus a J-beta primer mix. Each cDNA molecule, via a template-switch adaptor with 12 random nucleotides, was tagged. TCRdb re-called the 5' RACE reads through MiXCR, storing one row per CDR3 protein. This table has 1.5 million to 2 million distinct CDR3 sequences, under 30% appearing once. Study results and caveats: Both naive CD4+ cell counts and diversity were greater in long-lived donors than in aged donors.

Germline V gene sequence: CDR1 MNHEY, CDR2 SMNVEV (reference sequence). The CDR3 consists of 17 residues. The V gene lost 3 bases and the J gene lost 5 bases, with 17 bases spanning the gap. This clonotype was counted only a few times. The antigen is not known. A minimum of 5 micrograms of total RNA was extracted per sample. V gene TRBV27 combines with J gene TRBJ2-6; TRBD2 might be the D (7 bases). Sequencing used blood. The TCR comes from a woman in her 30s in good health. CDR3 region: CASSFSGGATRANVLTF. DNA for the CDR3: TGTGCCAGCAGTTTCTCGGGGGGCGCGACTAGGGCCAACGTCCTGACTTTC.